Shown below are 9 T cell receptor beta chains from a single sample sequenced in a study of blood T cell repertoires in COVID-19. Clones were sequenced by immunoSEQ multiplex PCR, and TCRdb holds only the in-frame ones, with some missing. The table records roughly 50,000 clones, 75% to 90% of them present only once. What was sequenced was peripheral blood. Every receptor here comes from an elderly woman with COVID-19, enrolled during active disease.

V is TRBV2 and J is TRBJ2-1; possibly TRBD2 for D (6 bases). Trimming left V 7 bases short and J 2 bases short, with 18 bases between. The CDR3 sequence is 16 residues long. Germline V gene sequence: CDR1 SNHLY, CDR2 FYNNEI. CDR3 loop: CASNPAGRGTYNEQFF. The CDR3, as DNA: TGTGCCAGCAACCCCGCGGGGCGAGGTACCTACAATGAGCAGTTCTTC. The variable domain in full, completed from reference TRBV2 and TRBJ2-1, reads EPEVTQTPSHQVTQMGQEVILRCVPISNHLYFYWYRQILGQKVEFLVSFYNNEISEKSEIFDDQFSVERPDGSNFTLKIRSTKLEDSAMYFCASNPAGRGTYNEQFFGPGTRLTVL.

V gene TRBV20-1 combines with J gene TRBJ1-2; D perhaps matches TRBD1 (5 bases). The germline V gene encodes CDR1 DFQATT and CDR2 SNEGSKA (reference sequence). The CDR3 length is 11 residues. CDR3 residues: CSYRFSYGYTF. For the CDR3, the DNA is TGCAGCTACAGGTTCTCCTATGGCTACACCTTC.

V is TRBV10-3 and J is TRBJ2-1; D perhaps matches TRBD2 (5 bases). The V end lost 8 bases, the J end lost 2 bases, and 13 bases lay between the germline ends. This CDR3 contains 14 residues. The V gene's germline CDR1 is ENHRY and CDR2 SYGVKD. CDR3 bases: TGTGCCATCTCCGTAGGGAGCGCCTACAATGAGCAGTTCTTC. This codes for CAISVGSAYNEQFF.

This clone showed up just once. CDR3 region: CASSSQTGAYEQYF. DNA of the CDR3: TGTGCCAGCAGCTCTCAGACAGGAGCCTACGAGCAGTACTTC. The chain has TRBV7-9 and TRBJ2-7; TRBD1 might be the D (6 bases). CDR3 size: 14 residues. V was trimmed by 4 bases and J by 2 bases, leaving 12 bases between them. CDR1 is SEHNR and CDR2 is FQNEAQ in the germline V gene (reference sequence). The full variable domain, rest sourced from reference TRBV7-9 and TRBJ2-7, is DTGVSQNPRHKITKRGQNVTFRCDPISEHNRLYWYRQTLGQGPEFLTYFQNEAQLEKSRLLSDRFSAERPKGSFSTLEIQRTEQGDSAMYLCASSSQTGAYEQYFGPGTRLTVT.

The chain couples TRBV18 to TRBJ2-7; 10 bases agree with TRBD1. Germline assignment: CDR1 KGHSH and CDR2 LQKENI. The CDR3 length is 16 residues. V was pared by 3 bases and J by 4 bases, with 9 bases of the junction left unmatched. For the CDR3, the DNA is TGTGCCAGCTCACCCCTGCCGACAGGGGGCCGATACGAGCAGTACTTC. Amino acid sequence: CASSPLPTGGRYEQYF.

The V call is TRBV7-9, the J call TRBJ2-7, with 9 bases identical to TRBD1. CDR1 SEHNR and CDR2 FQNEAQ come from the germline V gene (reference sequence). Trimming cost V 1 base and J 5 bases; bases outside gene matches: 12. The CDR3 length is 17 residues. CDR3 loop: CASSLGPGTGYTHEQYF. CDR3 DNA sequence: TGTGCCAGCAGCTTAGGCCCCGGGACAGGGTATACCCACGAGCAGTACTTC.

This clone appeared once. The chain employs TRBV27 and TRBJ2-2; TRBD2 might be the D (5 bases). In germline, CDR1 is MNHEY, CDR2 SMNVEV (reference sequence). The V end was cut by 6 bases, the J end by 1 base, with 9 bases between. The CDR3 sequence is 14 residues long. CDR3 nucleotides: TGTGCCAGCAGGCGGGTGTGGAACACCGGGGAGCTGTTTTTT. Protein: CASRRVWNTGELFF.

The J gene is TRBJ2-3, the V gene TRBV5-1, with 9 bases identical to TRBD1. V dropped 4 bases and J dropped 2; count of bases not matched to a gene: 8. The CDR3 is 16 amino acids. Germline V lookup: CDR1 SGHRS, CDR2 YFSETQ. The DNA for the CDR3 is TGCGCCAGCAGCCTGTCCGGGACAGGGCACACAGATACGCAGTATTTT. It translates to CASSLSGTGHTDTQYF.

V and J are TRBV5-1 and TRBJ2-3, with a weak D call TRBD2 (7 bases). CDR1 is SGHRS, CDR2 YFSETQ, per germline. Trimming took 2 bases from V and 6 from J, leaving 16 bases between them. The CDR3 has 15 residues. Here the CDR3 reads CASSLLGGPGDTQYF. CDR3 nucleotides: TGCGCCAGCAGCTTACTCGGGGGGCCTGGGGATACGCAGTATTTT.